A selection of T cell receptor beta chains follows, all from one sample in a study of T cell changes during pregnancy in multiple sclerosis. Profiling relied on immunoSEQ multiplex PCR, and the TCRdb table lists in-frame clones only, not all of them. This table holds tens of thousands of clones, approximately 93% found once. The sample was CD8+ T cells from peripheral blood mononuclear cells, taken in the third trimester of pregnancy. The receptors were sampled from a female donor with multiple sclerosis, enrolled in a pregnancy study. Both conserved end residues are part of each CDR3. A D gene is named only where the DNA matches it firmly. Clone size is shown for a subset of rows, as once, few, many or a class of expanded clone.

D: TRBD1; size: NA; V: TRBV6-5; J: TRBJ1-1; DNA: TGTGCCAGCAGTTACTCGACAGGGGGGCAATCTGCTCCTTTCTTT; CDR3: CASSYSTGGQSAPFF
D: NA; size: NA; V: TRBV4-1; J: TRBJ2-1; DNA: TGCGCCAGCAGCCAAGAACGCGAATGGGAGCAGTTCTTC; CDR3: CASSQEREWEQFF
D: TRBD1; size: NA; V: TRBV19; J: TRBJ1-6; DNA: TGTGCCAGTAGTATTCGGGTAGGACAGGCCGGTTATGGGCGACCCCTCCACTTT; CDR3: CASSIRVGQAGYGRPLHF
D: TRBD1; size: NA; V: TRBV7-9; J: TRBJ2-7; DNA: TGTGCCAGCAGCCACCCCCAGGGGGACGAGCAGTACTTC; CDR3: CASSHPQGDEQYF
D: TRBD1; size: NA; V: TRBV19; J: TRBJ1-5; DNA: TGTGCCAGTAGTATCGGGACAGGGGGCAATCAGCCCCAGCATTTT; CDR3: CASSIGTGGNQPQHF
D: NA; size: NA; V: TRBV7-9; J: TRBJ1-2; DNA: TGTGCCAGCAGCTTCTACGAGTCGTATGGCTACACCTTC; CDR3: CASSFYESYGYTF
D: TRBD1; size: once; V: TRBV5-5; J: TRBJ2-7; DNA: TGTGCCAGCAGCCAAAAGGGACAGGGAGGCCGCTACGAGCAGTACTTC; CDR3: CASSQKGQGGRYEQYF
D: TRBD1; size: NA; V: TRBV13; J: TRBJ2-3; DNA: TGTGCCAGCAGGGTGGGACAGGGGGGCACAGATACGCAGTATTTT; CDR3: CASRVGQGGTDTQYF
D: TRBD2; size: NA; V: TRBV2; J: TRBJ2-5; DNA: TGTGCCAGCAGTGAGTCTAGCGGGGGTTATGAGACCCAGTACTTC; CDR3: CASSESSGGYETQYF
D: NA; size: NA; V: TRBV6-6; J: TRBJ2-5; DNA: TGTGCCAGCAGCTCAGAATACCAAGAGACCCAGTACTTC; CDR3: CASSSEYQETQYF
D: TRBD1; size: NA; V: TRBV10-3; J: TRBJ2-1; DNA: TGTGCCATCAGCAACGTGAGGGGGCTGTTCTTC; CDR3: CAISNVRGLFF
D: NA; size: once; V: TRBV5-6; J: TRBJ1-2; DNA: TGTGCCAGCAGTCCAGGAGGCTTCGTCTATGGCTACACCTTC; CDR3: CASSPGGFVYGYTF
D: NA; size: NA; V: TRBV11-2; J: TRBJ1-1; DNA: TGTGCCAGCAGCTTAGAGGGGAGGAACACTGAAGCTTTCTTT; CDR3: CASSLEGRNTEAFF
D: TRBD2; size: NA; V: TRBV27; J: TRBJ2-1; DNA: TGTGCCACCAATCCGTGGGGGGGCTCCTACAATGAGCAGTTCTTC; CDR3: CATNPWGGSYNEQFF
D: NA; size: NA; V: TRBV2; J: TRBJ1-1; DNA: TGTGCCAGCATCGAGGTCACTGAAGCTTTCTTT; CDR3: CASIEVTEAFF
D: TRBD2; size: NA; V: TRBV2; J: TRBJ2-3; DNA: TGTGCCAGCAGTCGAATTCTAGCGGGAGGCACAGATACGCAGTATTTT; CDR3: CASSRILAGGTDTQYF
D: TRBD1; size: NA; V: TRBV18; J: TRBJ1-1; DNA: TGTGCCAGCTGGACAGGGAGGGACACTGAAGCTTTCTTT; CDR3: CASWTGRDTEAFF
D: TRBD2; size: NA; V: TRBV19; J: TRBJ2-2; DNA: TGTGCCAGTACCCCGACTAGCGGGGGACACACCGGGGAGCTGTTTTTT; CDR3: CASTPTSGGHTGELFF
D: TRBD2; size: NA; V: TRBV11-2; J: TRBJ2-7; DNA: TGTGCCAGCAGCTCGGGACTATGGCAGTACTTC; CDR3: CASSSGLWQYF
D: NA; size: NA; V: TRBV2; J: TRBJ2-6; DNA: TGTGCCAGCAGTGGATGGCGGACTGTCTCTGGGGCCAACGTCCTGACTTTC; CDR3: CASSGWRTVSGANVLTF
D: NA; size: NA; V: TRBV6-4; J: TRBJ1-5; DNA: TGTGCCAGCAGTGAAAAGGCAGGGTCCAATCAGCCCCAGCATTTT; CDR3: CASSEKAGSNQPQHF
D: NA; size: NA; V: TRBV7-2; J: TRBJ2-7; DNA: TGTGCCAGCAGCTTAACAGGGAGCTCCTACGAGCAGTACTTC; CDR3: CASSLTGSSYEQYF
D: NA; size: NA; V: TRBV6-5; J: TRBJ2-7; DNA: TGTGCCAGCAGTTATTCCGAGTCCTACGAGCAGTACTTC; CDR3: CASSYSESYEQYF
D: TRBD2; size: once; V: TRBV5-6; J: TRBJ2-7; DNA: TGTGCCAGCAGCCCGAGCGGGGTGTACGAGCAGTACTTC; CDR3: CASSPSGVYEQYF
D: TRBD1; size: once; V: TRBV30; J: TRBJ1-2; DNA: TGTGCCTGGCCCGACAGGGGGCTGTATGGCTACACCTTC; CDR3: CAWPDRGLYGYTF
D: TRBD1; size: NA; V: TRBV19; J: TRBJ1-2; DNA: TGTGCCAGTAGTATTCCTCAGGGGGTTCCTTATGGCTACACCTTC; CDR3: CASSIPQGVPYGYTF
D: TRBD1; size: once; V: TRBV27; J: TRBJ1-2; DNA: TGTGCCAGCAGCCCCATTAAGGACAGGGGAAACTATGGCTACACCTTC; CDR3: CASSPIKDRGNYGYTF
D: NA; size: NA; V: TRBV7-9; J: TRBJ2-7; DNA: TGTGCCAGCAGCACACAGGAGGGGGCCAGGGAGCAGTACTTC; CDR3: CASSTQEGAREQYF
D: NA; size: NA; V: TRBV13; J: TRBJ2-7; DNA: TGTGCCAGCAGACCGGGGCTAGCGCCCTACGAGCAGTACTTC; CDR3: CASRPGLAPYEQYF
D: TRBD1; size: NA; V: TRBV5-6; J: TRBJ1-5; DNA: TGTGCCAGCAGCTTGGGACAGGGCGGTCAGCCCCAGCATTTT; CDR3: CASSLGQGGQPQHF
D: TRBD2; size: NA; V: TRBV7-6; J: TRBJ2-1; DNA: TGTGCCAGCAGCCCCAGGGCCCTAGCGGGGTCGTACAATGAGCAGTTCTTC; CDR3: CASSPRALAGSYNEQFF
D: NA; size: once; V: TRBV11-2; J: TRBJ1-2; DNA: TGTGCCAGCAGCTTAGACATCTATGGCTACACCTTC; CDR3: CASSLDIYGYTF
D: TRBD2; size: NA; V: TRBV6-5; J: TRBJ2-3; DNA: TGTGCCAGCAGTTACGGCGGGGGGGGGAGCACAGATACGCAGTATTTT; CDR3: CASSYGGGGSTDTQYF
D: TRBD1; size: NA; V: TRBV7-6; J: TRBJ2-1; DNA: TGTGCCAGCAGCTTAGGGGGGCAGGGGGCGAGGGTTCGGTTCTTC; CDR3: CASSLGGQGARVRFF
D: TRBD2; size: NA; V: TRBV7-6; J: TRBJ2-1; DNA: TGTGCCAGCAGCCTCACTAGCGGGGGGGCCTCCTACAATGAGCAGTTCTTC; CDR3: CASSLTSGGASYNEQFF
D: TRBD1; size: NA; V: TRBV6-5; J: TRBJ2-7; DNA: TGTGCCAGCAGTTCCCCCGCACAGGGGGCATCGGGCGAGCAGTACTTC; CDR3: CASSSPAQGASGEQYF
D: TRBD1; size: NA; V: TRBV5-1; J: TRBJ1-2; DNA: TGCGCCAGCAGCCCGGGACAGGATAACTATGGCTACACCTTC; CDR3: CASSPGQDNYGYTF
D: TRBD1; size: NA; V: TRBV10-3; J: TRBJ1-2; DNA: TGTGCCATCAGTGACCCCGGACAGGGGGCGAGGGGTAACTATGGCTACACCTTC; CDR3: CAISDPGQGARGNYGYTF
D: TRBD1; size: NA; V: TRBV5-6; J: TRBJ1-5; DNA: TGTGCCAGCAGCCCCGGACAGGGAAATCAGCCCCAGCATTTT; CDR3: CASSPGQGNQPQHF
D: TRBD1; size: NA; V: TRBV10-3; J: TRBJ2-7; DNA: TGTGCCATCAGTGGTTTAGGACAGGGGCCCTACGAGCAGTACTTC; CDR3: CAISGLGQGPYEQYF
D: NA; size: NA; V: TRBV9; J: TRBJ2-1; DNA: TGTGCCAGCAGCGTAGCCACTACAGATCGGGGTGAGCAGTTCTTC; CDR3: CASSVATTDRGEQFF